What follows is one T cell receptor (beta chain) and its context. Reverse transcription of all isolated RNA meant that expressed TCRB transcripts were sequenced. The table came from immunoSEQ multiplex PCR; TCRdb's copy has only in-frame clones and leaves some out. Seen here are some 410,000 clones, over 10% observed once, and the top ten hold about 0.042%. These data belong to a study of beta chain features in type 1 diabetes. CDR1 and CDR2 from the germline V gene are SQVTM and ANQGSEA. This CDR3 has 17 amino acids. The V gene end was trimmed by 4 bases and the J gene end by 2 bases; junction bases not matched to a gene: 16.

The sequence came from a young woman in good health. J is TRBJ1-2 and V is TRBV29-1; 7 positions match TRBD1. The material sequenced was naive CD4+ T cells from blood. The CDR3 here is CSVVDRQGTRANYGYTF. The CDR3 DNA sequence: TGCAGCGTTGTCGATCGACAGGGCACCCGAGCCAACTATGGCTACACCTTC.